This T cell receptor beta chain derives from a study of T cells after yellow fever vaccination. This CDR3 is 18 amino acids long. Germline V CDR1 and CDR2: SGHTA, FQGNSA. V dropped 5 bases and J dropped 9; count of bases not matched to a gene: 16. Generation of TCR cDNA used 5'RACE template switching (which added a universal primer site and UMIs). TCRdb re-called the 5' RACE reads through MiXCR, storing one row per CDR3 protein. The sample lists a few hundred thousand distinct CDR3 sequences, around an eighth seen once, with around 3% in the top ten. Study results and caveats: Though weaker, the secondary response peaked faster, on day 5 versus 15. Post-booster repertoires contained most primary-vaccination clones again (about 95% CD4, 85% to 90% CD8). A limited proportion of clonotypes was detected within both the CD4 and CD8 compartments.

As for this clonotype: What it recognizes is unknown.

Sequenced here: CD4+ T cells sorted from PBMCs, sampled 15 days after the yellow fever booster vaccination. This receptor was obtained from a man aged 18 to 29 who received the YFV17D yellow fever vaccine. The genes are TRBV7-2 and TRBJ2-1; TRBD2 agrees at 13 bases. This chain's CDR3 is CASSRWTSGGRRLGEQFF. CDR3 DNA sequence: TGTGCCAGCAGCCGGTGGACTAGCGGGGGTAGGCGTCTCGGTGAGCAGTTCTTC.